This TCR beta chain was profiled in a study of Graves' ophthalmopathy and Graves' hyperthyroidism. RNA served as the template for amplifying TCR beta CDR3 regions. HTBI primers were used in a first-round RT-PCR, which preceded a second-round multiplex PCR. TCRdb re-derived calls from the multiplex PCR reads in MiXCR, one entry per CDR3 protein. The table lists around 470,000 distinct CDR3 sequences, under 15% of them singletons, with over 7.5% in the top ten. At least ten counts were recorded for this clonotype. Its antigen is unknown. Whole-study results and caveats: Built on 13 signatures, a model told ophthalmopathy apart from stable hyperthyroidism with about 85% sensitivity and under 83% specificity.

The sequenced sample was blood. This TCR came from a woman aged 30 to 39 with Graves' ophthalmopathy.

In nucleotides, the CDR3 is TGTGCCAGCAGTTACTCGGAGGACAGTAACACTGAAGCTTTCTTT. Its translation is CASSYSEDSNTEAFF. The chain combines TRBV6-5 with TRBJ1-1; possible D gene TRBD1, 6 bases. The V gene's germline CDR1 is MNHEY and CDR2 SVGAGI. Trimming took off 0 bases at V and 2 bases at J, with 10 bases between the two ends. The CDR3 covers 15 residues.